This TCR beta chain was retrieved from a study of cytomegalovirus exposure and HLA in healthy donors. The germline gives CDR1 SGHRS, CDR2 YFSETQ. The CDR3 is 15 amino acids. The trim removed 3 bases at V and 4 bases at J, leaving 1 base unmatched. Frequency places this clone as medium-sized. 13 Jbeta primers and 60 Vbeta primers were used for the PCR. The data were produced by immunoSEQ multiplex PCR, yet TCRdb's version contains in-frame clones alone and is incomplete. The sample has around 35,000 clones. The rearrangement links TRBV5-1 to TRBJ2-5; the match to TRBD2 covers 15 bases. The receptor was derived from a woman between 40 and 50 years old in good health and CMV-seropositive. Sequencing used PBMCs. The CDR3 here is CASSWTSGGVETQYF. CDR3 sequence (DNA): TGCGCCAGCAGCTGGACTAGCGGGGGGGTAGAGACCCAGTACTTC. Full variable domain (outside the CDR3, taken from reference TRBV5-1 and TRBJ2-5): KAGVTQTPRYLIKTRGQQVTLSCSPISGHRSVSWYQQTPGQGLQFLFEYFSETQRNKGNFPGRFSGRQFSNSRSEMNVSTLELGDSALYLCASSWTSGGVETQYFGPGTRLLVL.